These T cell receptor beta chains were read from a single sample in a study of T cells after yellow fever vaccination. A single record per CDR3 protein comes from TCRdb applying MiXCR to the 5' RACE reads. The sample includes just under 600,000 distinct CDR3 sequences, approximately 13% of them seen just once. The source was PBMCs, collected on the day of the yellow fever booster vaccination. The receptor source for this set is a man younger than 40 who received the YFV17D yellow fever vaccine. CDR3s include the opening cysteine and the closing phenylalanine or tryptophan. Only part of the rows carry a size: once, few, many, or a class if the clone is expanded.

clone size | J gene | V gene | CDR3 protein
few | TRBJ1-1 | TRBV15 | CATSRPLGLENTEAFF
NA | TRBJ1-6 | TRBV12-3/TRBV12-4 | CASSYTGESSTPLHF
NA | TRBJ1-4 | TRBV28 | CASLDATNEKLFF
few | TRBJ2-7 | TRBV7-2 | CASSLTRGGYEQYF
few | TRBJ2-5 | TRBV27 | CASSLRGGAETQYF
NA | TRBJ2-2 | TRBV20-1 | CSARGQGAYTGELFF
NA | TRBJ2-3 | TRBV19 | CASSPLGVRTDTQYF
few | TRBJ2-2 | TRBV3-1 | CASSQAHRLAGTGELFF
few | TRBJ1-1 | TRBV20-1 | CSAREHLEAFF
NA | TRBJ2-1 | TRBV11-2 | CASSLRGWTSAVTNNEQFF
few | TRBJ2-7 | TRBV19 | CASSLDYGSGEQYF
NA | TRBJ2-7 | TRBV11-2 | CASSDDWSRTYEQYF
few | TRBJ2-7 | TRBV12-3/TRBV12-4 | CASSTGGSSYEQYF
NA | TRBJ2-7 | TRBV7-2 | CASSRGGSSYEQYF
few | TRBJ2-3 | TRBV15 | CATSREGVSDTQYF
few | TRBJ2-1 | TRBV6-2/TRBV6-3 | CASRRIVTPYNEQFF
few | TRBJ1-4 | TRBV29-1 | CSVGDIATNEKLFF